Below, one T cell receptor beta chain is given with its context. What it recognizes is unknown. CDR1 and CDR2 (germline): SGHVS, FQNEAQ. V gave up 1 base and J gave up 3 bases; unmatched junction bases: 3. CDR3 length: 15 residues. The sample belongs to a study of cytomegalovirus exposure and HLA in healthy donors. Study observations and caveats: An Asian-associated ancestry cluster reportedly showed fewer N-insertions than the approximately 600-donor mean in a later analysis. About 90% or about 30% of the time was how often most TCR beta V segments were productive, according to an earlier analysis.

Sampled while nominally healthy, donors likely had unrecorded immune exposures. Primers for the PCR totalled 60 Vbeta and 13 Jbeta. Here immunoSEQ multiplex PCR was the method, and the copy in TCRdb shows in-frame clones only, minus some. The sample has over 50,000 clones; around 83% are singletons. The receptor's source is a man aged 40-49 years in good health and CMV-seronegative. Sequencing was carried out using PBMCs. This rearrangement joins TRBV7-8 to TRBJ1-2; the match to TRBD1 covers 9 bases. The chain's CDR3 is CASSLGGTGYYGYTF. CDR3 nucleotide sequence: TGTGCCAGCAGCTTAGGGGGGACAGGGTACTATGGCTACACCTTC.